Listed below are T cell receptor beta chains from one sample, sequenced in a study of T-cell memory formation after mild COVID-19. One entry per CDR3 protein results from TCRdb running MiXCR on the 5' RACE reads. The sample gives tens of thousands of distinct CDR3 sequences, roughly an eighth of which show up once; about 25% is in the top ten. The sequencing input was PBMCs or a T cell subset sorted from them (not recorded which). The receptors shown here come from an adult woman who had mild COVID-19 (a few samples of this study predate the infection). Cell type and time point are not known. The CDR3 runs from the conserved cysteine through the conserved F or W. Each record gives: D gene, clone size, J gene, V gene, CDR3 protein, CDR3 DNA. The D gene is left open where the match is weak. Clone sizes are given selectively: once, few, many, or a class where the clone is expanded.

d_gene: -; abundance: few; j_gene: TRBJ2-7; v_gene: TRBV7-6; CDR3aa: CASSAAGAEQYF; CDR3nt: TGTGCCAGCAGCGCGGCGGGGGCCGAGCAGTACTTC
d_gene: -; abundance: -; j_gene: TRBJ2-1; v_gene: TRBV28; CDR3aa: CASSLRADNEQFF; CDR3nt: TGTGCCAGCAGTTTAAGGGCGGACAATGAGCAGTTCTTC
d_gene: -; abundance: few; j_gene: TRBJ2-7; v_gene: TRBV2; CDR3aa: CASSAEGAYEQYF; CDR3nt: TGTGCCAGCAGCGCCGAGGGAGCCTACGAGCAGTACTTC
d_gene: -; abundance: few; j_gene: TRBJ1-1; v_gene: TRBV7-9; CDR3aa: CASSLSRGGGDTEAFF; CDR3nt: TGTGCCAGCAGCTTAAGCCGTGGAGGGGGGGACACTGAAGCTTTCTTT
d_gene: -; abundance: -; j_gene: TRBJ1-1; v_gene: TRBV5-1; CDR3aa: CASSLGWTENTEAFF; CDR3nt: TGCGCCAGCAGCTTGGGCTGGACGGAGAACACTGAAGCTTTCTTT
d_gene: -; abundance: -; j_gene: TRBJ2-2; v_gene: TRBV11-2; CDR3aa: CASSLDFWDGANTGELFF; CDR3nt: TGTGCCAGCAGCTTAGATTTTTGGGACGGGGCGAACACCGGGGAGCTGTTTTTT
d_gene: -; abundance: few; j_gene: TRBJ2-7; v_gene: TRBV28; CDR3aa: CASSLRAPYEQYF; CDR3nt: TGTGCCAGCAGTCTAAGGGCCCCCTACGAGCAGTACTTC
d_gene: -; abundance: few; j_gene: TRBJ2-3; v_gene: TRBV7-2; CDR3aa: CASSLVTAVGTDTQYF; CDR3nt: TGTGCCAGCAGCTTAGTAACAGCGGTGGGGACAGATACGCAGTATTTT
d_gene: TRBD2; abundance: many; j_gene: TRBJ2-5; v_gene: TRBV6-2/TRBV6-3; CDR3aa: CASSYSGSGAQETQYF; CDR3nt: TGTGCCAGCAGTTACTCTGGTAGCGGGGCACAAGAGACCCAGTACTTC
d_gene: TRBD2; abundance: -; j_gene: TRBJ2-1; v_gene: TRBV4-2; CDR3aa: CASSQDGPAGVYEQFF; CDR3nt: TGTGCCAGCAGCCAAGATGGCCCAGCGGGAGTCTATGAGCAGTTCTTC
d_gene: -; abundance: -; j_gene: TRBJ2-5; v_gene: TRBV27; CDR3aa: CASSPRTGGETQYF; CDR3nt: TGTGCCAGCAGTCCCCGGACAGGAGGGGAGACCCAGTACTTC
d_gene: -; abundance: -; j_gene: TRBJ2-7; v_gene: TRBV7-9; CDR3aa: CASSPYGQGDYEQYF; CDR3nt: TGTGCCAGCAGCCCATACGGACAAGGGGATTACGAGCAGTACTTC
d_gene: -; abundance: few; j_gene: TRBJ2-1; v_gene: TRBV29-1; CDR3aa: CSVEDRREQFF; CDR3nt: TGCAGCGTTGAAGATCGGAGGGAGCAGTTCTTC
d_gene: TRBD2; abundance: -; j_gene: TRBJ2-2; v_gene: TRBV2; CDR3aa: CASSGLAGRAGELFF; CDR3nt: TGTGCCAGCAGTGGACTAGCGGGGAGGGCCGGGGAGCTGTTTTTT
d_gene: -; abundance: -; j_gene: TRBJ2-1; v_gene: TRBV15; CDR3aa: CATSRVGVGLEQFF; CDR3nt: TGTGCCACCAGCAGAGTCGGAGTGGGCCTTGAGCAGTTCTTC
d_gene: TRBD1; abundance: -; j_gene: TRBJ1-2; v_gene: TRBV20-1; CDR3aa: CSARVGSRRQGLYGYTF; CDR3nt: TGCAGTGCTAGAGTAGGGAGTAGGAGACAGGGGCTCTATGGCTACACCTTC
d_gene: TRBD2; abundance: few; j_gene: TRBJ2-3; v_gene: TRBV9; CDR3aa: CASRAGTSNTDTQYF; CDR3nt: TGTGCCAGCAGAGCCGGGACTAGCAACACAGATACGCAGTATTTT
d_gene: TRBD2; abundance: few; j_gene: TRBJ2-3; v_gene: TRBV12-3/TRBV12-4; CDR3aa: CASSPWTSGSTDTQYF; CDR3nt: TGTGCCAGCAGTCCATGGACTAGCGGGAGTACAGATACGCAGTATTTT
d_gene: -; abundance: few; j_gene: TRBJ1-2; v_gene: TRBV5-1; CDR3aa: CASSLRAPRDGYTF; CDR3nt: TGCGCCAGCAGCTTGCGGGCACCGCGGGACGGCTACACCTTC
d_gene: TRBD1; abundance: -; j_gene: TRBJ1-6; v_gene: TRBV9; CDR3aa: CASSGRQGFLHF; CDR3nt: TGTGCCAGCAGCGGCAGACAGGGATTTCTCCACTTT
d_gene: -; abundance: -; j_gene: TRBJ1-2; v_gene: TRBV12-3/TRBV12-4; CDR3aa: CASSDNDSGYGYTF; CDR3nt: TGTGCCAGCAGCGACAACGACAGCGGCTATGGCTACACCTTC
d_gene: -; abundance: few; j_gene: TRBJ1-5; v_gene: TRBV6-6; CDR3aa: CASSYSLRSNQPQHF; CDR3nt: TGTGCCAGCAGTTACTCCCTTCGGAGCAATCAGCCCCAGCATTTT
d_gene: -; abundance: -; j_gene: TRBJ1-1; v_gene: TRBV5-8; CDR3aa: CASSTVTKATEAFF; CDR3nt: TGTGCCAGCAGCACAGTTACCAAAGCCACTGAAGCTTTCTTT
d_gene: TRBD2; abundance: few; j_gene: TRBJ2-7; v_gene: TRBV28; CDR3aa: CASSSLAGAPEQYF; CDR3nt: TGTGCCAGCAGTTCCCTAGCGGGGGCCCCTGAGCAGTACTTC
d_gene: TRBD2; abundance: few; j_gene: TRBJ2-1; v_gene: TRBV7-9; CDR3aa: CASSDPRTSGRSGVYNEQFF; CDR3nt: TGTGCCAGCAGCGATCCTCGGACTAGCGGGAGGAGTGGGGTTTACAATGAGCAGTTCTTC
d_gene: TRBD2; abundance: few; j_gene: TRBJ2-3; v_gene: TRBV6-1; CDR3aa: CASSEGTSGAGDTQYF; CDR3nt: TGTGCCAGCAGTGAAGGGACTAGCGGGGCGGGAGATACGCAGTATTTT
d_gene: TRBD1; abundance: many; j_gene: TRBJ2-1; v_gene: TRBV5-1; CDR3aa: CASSANRGMNEQFF; CDR3nt: TGCGCCAGCAGCGCAAACAGGGGGATGAATGAGCAGTTCTTC
d_gene: -; abundance: -; j_gene: TRBJ1-4; v_gene: TRBV5-5; CDR3aa: CASSWGSVDEKLFF; CDR3nt: TGTGCCAGCAGCTGGGGATCAGTCGATGAAAAACTGTTTTTT
d_gene: TRBD2; abundance: few; j_gene: TRBJ2-3; v_gene: TRBV4-3; CDR3aa: CASSQDRSLAARDTQYF; CDR3nt: TGCGCCAGCAGCCAAGATCGAAGCCTAGCGGCCCGGGATACGCAGTATTTT
d_gene: TRBD1; abundance: -; j_gene: TRBJ2-2; v_gene: TRBV4-3; CDR3aa: CASSQDSTGGYTGELFF; CDR3nt: TGCGCCAGCAGCCAAGATTCCACAGGGGGGTACACCGGGGAGCTGTTTTTT
d_gene: TRBD1; abundance: -; j_gene: TRBJ1-1; v_gene: TRBV12-3/TRBV12-4; CDR3aa: CASSRWTGANTEAFF; CDR3nt: TGTGCCAGCAGCCGTTGGACAGGGGCTAACACTGAAGCTTTCTTT
d_gene: -; abundance: few; j_gene: TRBJ2-7; v_gene: TRBV6-5; CDR3aa: CASSYNRDQPYEQYF; CDR3nt: TGTGCCAGCAGTTACAACCGGGACCAGCCCTACGAGCAGTACTTC
d_gene: -; abundance: few; j_gene: TRBJ2-1; v_gene: TRBV7-9; CDR3aa: CASSLGPSSYNEQFF; CDR3nt: TGTGCCAGCAGCTTAGGTCCTAGCTCCTACAATGAGCAGTTCTTC
d_gene: -; abundance: few; j_gene: TRBJ2-3; v_gene: TRBV5-1; CDR3aa: CASSLAARGEPTDTQYF; CDR3nt: TGCGCCAGCAGCTTGGCCGCTAGGGGGGAACCCACAGATACGCAGTATTTT
d_gene: -; abundance: -; j_gene: TRBJ2-3; v_gene: TRBV27; CDR3aa: CASSSADDTDTQYF; CDR3nt: TGTGCCAGCAGTTCGGCAGACGACACAGATACGCAGTATTTT
d_gene: -; abundance: -; j_gene: TRBJ2-1; v_gene: TRBV9; CDR3aa: CASSVVGLTNEQFF; CDR3nt: TGTGCCAGCAGCGTAGTAGGTCTCACTAATGAGCAGTTCTTC
d_gene: -; abundance: -; j_gene: TRBJ2-7; v_gene: TRBV4-3; CDR3aa: CASSQVLSQFIIEQYF; CDR3nt: TGCGCCAGCAGCCAAGTTCTCAGTCAGTTCATCATCGAGCAGTACTTC
d_gene: TRBD1; abundance: few; j_gene: TRBJ2-4; v_gene: TRBV5-5; CDR3aa: CASSMDRGDGNIQYF; CDR3nt: TGTGCCAGCAGCATGGACAGGGGCGATGGAAACATTCAGTACTTC
d_gene: TRBD2; abundance: -; j_gene: TRBJ2-1; v_gene: TRBV7-7; CDR3aa: CASSSSGGYNEQFF; CDR3nt: TGTGCCAGCAGCTCCAGCGGGGGGTACAATGAGCAGTTCTTC
d_gene: -; abundance: -; j_gene: TRBJ2-7; v_gene: TRBV20-1; CDR3aa: CSASTMALYEQYF; CDR3nt: TGCAGTGCTAGTACCATGGCCCTCTACGAGCAGTACTTC
d_gene: -; abundance: -; j_gene: TRBJ1-1; v_gene: TRBV9; CDR3aa: CASSVVGRVDTEAFF; CDR3nt: TGTGCCAGCAGCGTAGTAGGCAGGGTGGACACTGAAGCTTTCTTT
d_gene: -; abundance: -; j_gene: TRBJ2-7; v_gene: TRBV24-1; CDR3aa: CATSGGYLGEYEQYF; CDR3nt: TGTGCCACCAGTGGAGGGTACCTCGGGGAATACGAGCAGTACTTC
d_gene: -; abundance: -; j_gene: TRBJ2-7; v_gene: TRBV4-3; CDR3aa: CASSQDRQSAYEQYF; CDR3nt: TGCGCCAGCAGCCAAGATAGGCAGTCGGCCTACGAGCAGTACTTC
d_gene: -; abundance: few; j_gene: TRBJ2-5; v_gene: TRBV12-3/TRBV12-4; CDR3aa: CASSFEQELAQYF; CDR3nt: TGTGCCAGCAGTTTTGAACAAGAGCTGGCCCAGTACTTC
d_gene: -; abundance: -; j_gene: TRBJ2-7; v_gene: TRBV6-5; CDR3aa: CASRITNHKTYEQYF; CDR3nt: TGTGCCAGCAGGATTACCAACCACAAAACCTACGAGCAGTACTTC